This entry describes one T cell receptor (beta chain). Antigen unknown. The data are from a study of T cell clones after liver transplantation. Looking at the study overall: In this trial, immunosuppression withdrawal was attempted within 2 years of liver transplant. Apart from three HCV-positive recipients, transplants were for non-autoimmune, non-viral reasons. As an antigen-independent comparator, third-party-reactive TCRbeta sequences came from pre-transplant mixed lymphocyte reactions. Study results and caveats: Migration into the graft, not deletion, may explain lost graft donor-reactive T cells.

Germline trimming cut 4 bases from V and 0 bases from J; bases unmatched to any gene: 5. The CDR3 is 17 residues long. Germline CDR1 reads LNHDA; CDR2 reads SQIVND (reference sequence). Assay used: immunoSEQ multiplex PCR; TCRdb lists only in-frame clones, some missing. The repertoire has nearly 55,000 clones, 84% of them found once; the top ten carry about 8.5%. Source: CD4+ T cells from blood, taken before liver transplant. The J gene is TRBJ2-6, the V gene TRBV19, with TRBD2 identical over 8 bases. The TCR sequence derives from a human donor who received a liver transplant. The CDR3 coding sequence is TGTGCCAGTAGTAAGGCGGGGGGCTACTCTGGGGCCAACGTCCTGACTTTC. Amino acid sequence: CASSKAGGYSGANVLTF.